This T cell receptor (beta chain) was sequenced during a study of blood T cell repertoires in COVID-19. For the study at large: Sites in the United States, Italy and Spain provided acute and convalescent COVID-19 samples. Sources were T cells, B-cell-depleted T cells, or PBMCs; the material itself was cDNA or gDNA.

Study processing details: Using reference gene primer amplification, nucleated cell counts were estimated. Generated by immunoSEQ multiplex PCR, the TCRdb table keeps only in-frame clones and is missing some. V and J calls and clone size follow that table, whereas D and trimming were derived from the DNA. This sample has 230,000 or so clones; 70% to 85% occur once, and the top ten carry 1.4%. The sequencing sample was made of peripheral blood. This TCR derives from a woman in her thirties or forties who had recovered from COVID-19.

Written as DNA, the CDR3 is TGTGCCAGCTCACCACCGATCGGGACTATCCATGAGCAGTTCTTC. The encoded protein is CASSPPIGTIHEQFF. The chain combines TRBV18 with TRBJ2-1; TRBD2 matches 7 bases. The CDR3 contains 15 residues. The junction had 7 bases not matched to a gene; V was cut back by 0 bases and J by 8 bases. In germline, CDR1 is KGHSH, CDR2 LQKENI.